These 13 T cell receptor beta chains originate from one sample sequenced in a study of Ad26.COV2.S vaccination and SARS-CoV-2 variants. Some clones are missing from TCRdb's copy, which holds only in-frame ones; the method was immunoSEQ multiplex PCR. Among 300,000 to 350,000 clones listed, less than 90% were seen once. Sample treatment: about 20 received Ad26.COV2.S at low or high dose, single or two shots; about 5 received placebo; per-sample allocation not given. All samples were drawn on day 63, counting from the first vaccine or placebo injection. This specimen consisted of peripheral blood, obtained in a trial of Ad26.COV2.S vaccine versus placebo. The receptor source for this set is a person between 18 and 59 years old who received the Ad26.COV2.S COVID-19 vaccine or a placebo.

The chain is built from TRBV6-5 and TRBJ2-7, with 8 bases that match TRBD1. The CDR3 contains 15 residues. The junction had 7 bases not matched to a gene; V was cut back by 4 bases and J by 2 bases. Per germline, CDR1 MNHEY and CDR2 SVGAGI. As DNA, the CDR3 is TGTGCCAGCAGTTCCCCGGGACAGGCGACCTACGAGCAGTACTTC. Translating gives CASSSPGQATYEQYF.

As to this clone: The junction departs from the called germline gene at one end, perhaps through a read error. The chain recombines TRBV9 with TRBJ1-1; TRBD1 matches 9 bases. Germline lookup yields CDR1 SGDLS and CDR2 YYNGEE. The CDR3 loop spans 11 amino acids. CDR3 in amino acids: CASRPPGQGPF. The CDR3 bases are TGTGCCAGCAGACCCCCGGGACAGGGCCCTTTT.

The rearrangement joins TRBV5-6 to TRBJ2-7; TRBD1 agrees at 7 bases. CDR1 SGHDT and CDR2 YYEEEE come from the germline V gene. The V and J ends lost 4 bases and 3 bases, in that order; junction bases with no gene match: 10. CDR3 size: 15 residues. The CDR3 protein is CASSRTGVEDYEQYF. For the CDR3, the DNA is TGTGCCAGCAGCCGCACAGGGGTTGAGGACTACGAGCAGTACTTC. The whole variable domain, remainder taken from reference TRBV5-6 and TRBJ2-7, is DAGVTQSPTHLIKTRGQQVTLRCSPKSGHDTVSWYQQALGQGPQFIFQYYEEEERQRGNFPDRFSGHQFPNYSSELNVNALLLGDSALYLCASSRTGVEDYEQYFGPGTRLTVT.

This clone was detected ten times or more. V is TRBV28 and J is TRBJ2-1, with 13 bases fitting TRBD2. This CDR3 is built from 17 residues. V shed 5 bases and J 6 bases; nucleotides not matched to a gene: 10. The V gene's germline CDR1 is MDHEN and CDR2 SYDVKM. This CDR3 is CASSLKELAGGINEQFF. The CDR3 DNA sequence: TGTGCCAGCAGTCTAAAAGAACTAGCGGGAGGGATCAATGAGCAGTTCTTC. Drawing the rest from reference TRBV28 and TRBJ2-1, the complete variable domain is DVKVTQSSRYLVKRTGEKVFLECVQDMDHENMFWYRQDPGLGLRLIYFSYDVKMKEKGDIPEGYSVSREKKERFSLILESASTNQTSMYLCASSLKELAGGINEQFFGPGTRLTVL.

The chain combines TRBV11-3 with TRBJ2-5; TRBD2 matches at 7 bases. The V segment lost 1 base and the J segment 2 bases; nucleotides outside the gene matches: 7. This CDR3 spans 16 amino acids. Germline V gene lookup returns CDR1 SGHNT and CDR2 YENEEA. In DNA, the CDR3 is TGTGCCAGCAGCTTAGGAGGGACTAACTTTCAAGAGACCCAGTACTTC. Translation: CASSLGGTNFQETQYF.

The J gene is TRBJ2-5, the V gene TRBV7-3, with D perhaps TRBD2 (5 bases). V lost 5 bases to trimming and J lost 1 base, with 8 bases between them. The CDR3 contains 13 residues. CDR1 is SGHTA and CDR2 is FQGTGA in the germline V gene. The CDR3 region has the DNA TGTGCCAGCAGCCGGGGAGCCCAAGAGACCCAGTACTTC. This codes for CASSRGAQETQYF.

The CDR3 spells CASGRGAPKNIQYF. CDR3 sequence (DNA): TGTGCCAGCGGCCGGGGGGCACCCAAAAACATTCAGTACTTC. This chain joins TRBV11-2 and TRBJ2-4, with D tentatively TRBD2 (7 bases). Germline CDR1 and CDR2: SGHAT and FQNNGV. The CDR3 is 14 residues long. The V end was cut by 8 bases, the J end by 2 bases, with 13 bases between.

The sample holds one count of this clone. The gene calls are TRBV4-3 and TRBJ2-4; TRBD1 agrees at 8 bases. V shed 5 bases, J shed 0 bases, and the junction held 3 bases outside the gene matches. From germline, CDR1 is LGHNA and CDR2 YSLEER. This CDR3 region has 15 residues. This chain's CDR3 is CASSLTGVAKNIQYF. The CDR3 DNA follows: TGCGCCAGCAGCTTGACAGGGGTAGCCAAAAACATTCAGTACTTC.

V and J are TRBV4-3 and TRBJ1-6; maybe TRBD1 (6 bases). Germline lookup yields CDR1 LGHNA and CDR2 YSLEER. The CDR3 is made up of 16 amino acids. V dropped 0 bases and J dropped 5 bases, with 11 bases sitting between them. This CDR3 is CASSQDGQTNNSPLHF. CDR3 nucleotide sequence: TGCGCCAGCAGCCAAGATGGACAGACTAATAATTCACCCCTCCACTTT.

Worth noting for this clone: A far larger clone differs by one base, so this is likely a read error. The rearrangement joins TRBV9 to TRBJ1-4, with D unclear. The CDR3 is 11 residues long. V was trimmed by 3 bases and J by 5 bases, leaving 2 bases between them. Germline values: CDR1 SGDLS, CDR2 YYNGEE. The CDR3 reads CASSDNEKLFF. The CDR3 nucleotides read TGTGCCAGCAGCGACAATGAAAAACTGTTTTTT.

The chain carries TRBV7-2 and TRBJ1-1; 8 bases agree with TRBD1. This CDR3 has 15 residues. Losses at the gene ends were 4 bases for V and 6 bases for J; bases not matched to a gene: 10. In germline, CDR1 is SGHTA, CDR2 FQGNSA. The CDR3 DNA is TGTGCCAGCAGCTCCGGACAGGGTCGAGTGGCTGAAGCTTTCTTT. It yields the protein CASSSGQGRVAEAFF. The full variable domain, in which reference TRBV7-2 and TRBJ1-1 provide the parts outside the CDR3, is GAGVSQSPSNKVTEKGKDVELRCDPISGHTALYWYRQSLGQGLEFLIYFQGNSAPDKSGLPSDRFSAERTGGSVSTLTIQRTQQEDSAVYLCASSSGQGRVAEAFFGQGTRLTVV.

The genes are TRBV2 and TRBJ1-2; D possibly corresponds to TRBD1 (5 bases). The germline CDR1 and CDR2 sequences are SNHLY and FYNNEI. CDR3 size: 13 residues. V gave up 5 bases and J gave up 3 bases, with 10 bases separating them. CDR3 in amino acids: CASSLGEDYGYTF. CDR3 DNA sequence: TGTGCCAGCAGTTTAGGGGAAGACTATGGCTACACCTTC.

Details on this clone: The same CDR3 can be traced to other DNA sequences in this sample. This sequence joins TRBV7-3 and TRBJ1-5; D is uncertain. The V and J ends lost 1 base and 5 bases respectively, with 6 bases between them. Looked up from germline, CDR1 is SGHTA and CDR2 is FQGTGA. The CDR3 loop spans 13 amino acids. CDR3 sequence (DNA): TGTGCCAGCAGCTTAAGCCGCGATCAGCCCCAGCATTTT. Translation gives CASSLSRDQPQHF.